These 21 T cell receptor beta chains share one sample of origin, sequenced in a study of blood T cell repertoires in COVID-19. Repertoires were generated with immunoSEQ multiplex PCR, while TCRdb's copy carries only in-frame clones and drops some. This sample has approximately 380,000 clones; about 85% occur once, and the top ten carry roughly 3.9%. The sample comprised peripheral blood. The origin of the receptors is a young woman with acute or convalescent COVID-19.

The CDR3 DNA follows: TGTGCCAGCAGTTACACAGGGGAGGTTCTAGACGAGCAGTACTTC. Its protein product is CASSYTGEVLDEQYF. V is TRBV6-6 and J is TRBJ2-7; perhaps TRBD1 as D (7 bases). V was cut by 2 bases and J by 5 bases, with 16 bases left in between. The CDR3 sequence is 15 residues long. Germline V gives CDR1 MNHNY, CDR2 SVGAGI (reference sequence).

The rearrangement joins TRBV19 to TRBJ2-7; tentative D call: TRBD2 (5 bases). CDR1 is LNHDA, CDR2 SQIVND, per germline (reference sequence). This CDR3 is 13 amino acids long. Trimming cost V 4 bases and J 3 bases, with 10 bases left between them. CDR3 residues: CASSSWTFYEQYF. The CDR3 DNA reads TGTGCCAGTAGTAGTTGGACTTTCTACGAGCAGTACTTC.

The CDR3, as DNA: TGTGCCAGCAGGGGCAGAGGGAAGGACATTCAGTACTTC. Amino acids: CASRGRGKDIQYF. The chain uses TRBV28 and TRBJ2-4; weak D call: TRBD2 (5 bases). The V and J ends lost 6 bases and 8 bases respectively, with 14 bases between them. The length of the CDR3 is 13 residues. In germline, CDR1 is MDHEN, CDR2 SYDVKM.

The chain links TRBV2 to TRBJ2-7, with TRBD1 as a possible D gene (5 bases). Trimming stripped 0 bases from V and 1 base from J, with 13 bases between. The CDR3 is made up of 16 amino acids. CDR1 is SNHLY, CDR2 FYNNEI, per germline. The CDR3 sequence: CASSEAHGRQSYEQYF. The CDR3, as DNA: TGTGCCAGCAGTGAAGCGCACGGAAGACAGTCCTACGAGCAGTACTTC. The full variable domain, rest sourced from reference TRBV2 and TRBJ2-7, is EPEVTQTPSHQVTQMGQEVILRCVPISNHLYFYWYRQILGQKVEFLVSFYNNEISEKSEIFDDQFSVERPDGSNFTLKIRSTKLEDSAMYFCASSEAHGRQSYEQYFGPGTRLTVT.

This sequence joins TRBV6-5 and TRBJ1-1, with 7 bases matching TRBD1. CDR3 length equals 12 residues. Germline loops: CDR1 MNHEY, CDR2 SVGAGI. The ends lost 10 bases at V and 1 base at J; junction bases unmatched: 3. CDR3 DNA sequence: TGTGCCACACGACAGGGGAACACTGAAGCTTTCTTT. Amino acids: CATRQGNTEAFF.

The chain links TRBV18 to TRBJ2-1; 11 bases align to TRBD1. V lost 0 bases, J lost 4 bases, and 2 bases stayed unmatched. This CDR3 comprises 16 residues. Germline lookup yields CDR1 KGHSH and CDR2 LQKENI. CDR3 nucleotide sequence: TGTGCCAGCTCACCACCGGACAGGGGGCTTTACAATGAGCAGTTCTTC. Protein product: CASSPPDRGLYNEQFF.

V and J are TRBV27 and TRBJ1-1; D may be TRBD1 (5 bases). This CDR3 region has 13 residues. Trimming pared 6 bases from V and 6 bases from J, leaving 14 bases between. CDR1 MNHEY and CDR2 SMNVEV come from the germline V gene (reference sequence). This CDR3 reads CASRSGVWAEAFF. The CDR3 DNA reads TGTGCCAGCAGATCGGGGGTTTGGGCTGAAGCTTTCTTT.

CDR3 loop: CASSLDLAATYEQFF. CDR3 nucleotides: TGTGCCAGCAGCTTGGACCTAGCGGCGACGTATGAGCAGTTCTTC. This chain links TRBV5-4 with TRBJ2-1, with 7 bases lining up with TRBD2. V was pared by 0 bases and J by 8 bases, with 8 bases of the junction left unmatched. This CDR3 region has 15 residues. Germline CDR1 and CDR2: SGHNT and YYREEE (reference sequence).

The rearrangement joins TRBV6-5 to TRBJ2-7; 8 bases are a match to TRBD2. Germline CDR1 MNHEY, CDR2 SVGAGI. This CDR3 has 14 amino acids. J gave up 2 bases and V 4 bases, and 4 bases lay outside the gene matches. CDR3 in amino acids: CASSSGGVPYEQYF. The CDR3 bases are TGTGCCAGCAGTTCGGGGGGGGTACCCTACGAGCAGTACTTC.

J is TRBJ1-4 and V is TRBV21-1. TRBV21-1 is a known pseudogene. The CDR3 has 16 amino acids. The CDR3 loop reads CASSKESGGRKEKLFF. The CDR3 DNA sequence: TGTGCCAGCAGCAAAGAGTCAGGTGGGAGAAAAGAAAAACTGTTTTTT.

V gene TRBV4-1 combines with J gene TRBJ2-5, with D tentatively TRBD2 (5 bases). Germline V gene lookup returns CDR1 MGHRA and CDR2 YSYEKL. The CDR3 loop spans 17 amino acids. Between the trimmed V and J ends, which lost 3 bases and 4 bases, there was a span of 21 bases. CDR3 residues: CASSHRASGIRVETQYF. The CDR3 DNA sequence: TGCGCCAGCAGCCATAGGGCATCGGGGATAAGGGTAGAGACCCAGTACTTC.

This chain joins TRBV28 and TRBJ1-3; D might be TRBD1 (6 bases). The CDR3 totals 17 residues. CDR1 and CDR2 (germline): MDHEN, SYDVKM. The V and J ends lost 3 bases and 0 bases respectively, with 15 bases between them. This CDR3 reads CASSLGQRMSSGNTIYF. The CDR3 DNA reads TGTGCCAGCAGTTTGGGACAAAGAATGAGCTCTGGAAACACCATATATTTT.

CDR3 nucleotides: TGTGCCAGCAGCTCAGACTACCAAGAGACCCAGTACTTC. This sequence encodes CASSSDYQETQYF. V gene TRBV7-3 combines with J gene TRBJ2-5; D gene ambiguous. The germline CDR1 and CDR2 sequences are SGHTA and FQGTGA. The CDR3 consists of 13 residues. The ends were cut back, 4 bases at V and 0 bases at J, with 6 bases in the middle.

The V and J genes are TRBV12-5 and TRBJ1-4, with 11 nucleotides matching TRBD1. Germline assignment: CDR1 LGHNT and CDR2 FRNRAP. This CDR3 has 14 amino acids. V shed 4 bases, J shed 7 bases, and the junction held 2 bases outside the gene matches. As DNA, the CDR3 is TGTGCTAGTGGTTCCGGACAGGGGGCTGAAAAACTGTTTTTT. Protein sequence: CASGSGQGAEKLFF.

This chain links TRBV4-2 with TRBJ1-2, with a tentative D call TRBD1 (5 bases). The ends were cut back, 1 base at V and 2 bases at J, with 11 bases in the middle. This CDR3 contains 15 residues. CDR1 and CDR2 from the germline V gene are LGHNA and YNFKEQ. The chain's CDR3 is CASSQGHGANYGYTF. CDR3 nucleotides: TGTGCCAGCAGCCAAGGGCATGGGGCAAACTATGGCTACACCTTC.

The CDR3 protein is CATSDLRQGAGETQYF. DNA of the CDR3: TGTGCCACCAGTGATTTAAGACAGGGGGCTGGAGAGACCCAGTACTTC. This rearrangement joins TRBV24-1 to TRBJ2-5, with 10 bases identical to TRBD1. Germline-derived CDR1 and CDR2 are KGHDR and SFDVKD. The junction had 5 bases not matched to a gene; V was cut back by 1 base and J by 4 bases. The CDR3 is 16 amino acids.

This clone appeared once. The chain uses TRBV28 and TRBJ2-6, with 8 bases matching TRBD1. The CDR3 totals 16 residues. V was pared by 6 bases and J by 3 bases, with 7 bases of the junction left unmatched. CDR1 MDHEN and CDR2 SYDVKM come from the germline V gene. Here the CDR3 reads CASSRQGAGGANVLTF. The CDR3 DNA is TGTGCCAGCAGCCGCCAGGGGGCAGGTGGGGCCAACGTCCTGACTTTC.

DNA of the CDR3: TGTGCCACCCGGGCAGGGGTATGGTACGAGCAGTACTTC. As protein: CATRAGVWYEQYF. The chain is built from TRBV28 and TRBJ2-7, with D perhaps matching TRBD1 (6 bases). Germline V gene lookup returns CDR1 MDHEN and CDR2 SYDVKM. V was clipped by 10 bases and J by 4 bases, with 17 bases between them. This CDR3 region has 13 residues.

The chain recombines TRBV9 with TRBJ2-2, with 8 bases lining up with TRBD1. Trimming removed 8 bases from V and 5 bases from J; junction bases left unmatched: 8. The CDR3 runs 14 residues. From germline, CDR1 is SGDLS and CDR2 YYNGEE. The CDR3 DNA reads TGTGCCAGTGAGACAGGGGAACGAACCGGGGAGCTGTTTTTT. This sequence encodes CASETGERTGELFF.

V and J are TRBV6-4 and TRBJ1-4, with TRBD1 as a possible D gene (5 bases). The CDR3 has 17 amino acids. V lost 5 bases, J lost 2 bases, and 18 bases lay in between. Germline CDR1 is MRHNA and CDR2 is SNTAGT. CDR3 loop: CASSLLRGESTNEKLFF. The CDR3 bases are TGTGCCAGCAGTCTCCTTCGGGGGGAGTCTACTAATGAAAAACTGTTTTTT.

The CDR3 sequence is CASSLPPGQGFDGYTF. In DNA form, the CDR3 reads TGCGCCAGCAGCTTGCCTCCGGGACAGGGATTCGACGGCTACACCTTC. The rearrangement joins TRBV5-1 to TRBJ1-2, with 9 nucleotides matching TRBD1. V dropped 1 base and J dropped 8; count of bases not matched to a gene: 12. CDR3 length: 16 amino acids. CDR1 SGHRS and CDR2 YFSETQ come from the germline V gene.